This TCR beta chain was found in a study of patients and donors after allogeneic stem cell transplantation. One entry per CDR3 protein, called by TCRdb with MiXCR from the RT-PCR reads. The sample has 920,000 or so distinct CDR3 sequences, about a sixth seen once; the top ten hold roughly 6%. The germline V gene has CDR1 MNHEY and CDR2 SMNVEV (reference sequence). The CDR3 is 15 residues long. Trimming shortened V by 1 base and J by 0 bases, and 9 bases separated the two germline ends. The receptor comes from a human donor who was either an allogeneic HSCT recipient or a stem cell or donor lymphocyte infusion donor (not recorded which). It is not recorded whose cells these are; they may come from a transplant donor. Sequenced: blood, either unsorted or a sorted T cell fraction (not recorded which). The V and J genes are TRBV27 and TRBJ1-1, with D hard to call. The CDR3 reads CASSLFWEMNTEAFF. CDR3 nucleotides: TGTGCCAGCAGTTTATTTTGGGAGATGAACACTGAAGCTTTCTTT.